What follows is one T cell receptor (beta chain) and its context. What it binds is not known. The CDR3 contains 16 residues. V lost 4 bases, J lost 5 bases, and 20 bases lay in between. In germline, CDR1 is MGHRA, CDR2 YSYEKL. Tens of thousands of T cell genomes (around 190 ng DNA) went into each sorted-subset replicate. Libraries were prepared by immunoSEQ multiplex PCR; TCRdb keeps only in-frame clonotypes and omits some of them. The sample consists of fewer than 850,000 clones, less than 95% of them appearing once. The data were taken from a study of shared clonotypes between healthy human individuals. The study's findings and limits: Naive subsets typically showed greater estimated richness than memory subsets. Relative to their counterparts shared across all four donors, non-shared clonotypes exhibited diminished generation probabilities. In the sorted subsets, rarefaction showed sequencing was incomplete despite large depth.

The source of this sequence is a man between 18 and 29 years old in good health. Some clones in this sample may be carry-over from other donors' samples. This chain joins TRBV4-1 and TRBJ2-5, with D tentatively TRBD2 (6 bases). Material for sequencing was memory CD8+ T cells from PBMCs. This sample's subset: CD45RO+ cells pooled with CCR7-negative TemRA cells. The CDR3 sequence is CASSLHGTFKKETQYF. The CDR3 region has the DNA TGCGCCAGCAGCCTACATGGGACTTTCAAAAAGGAGACCCAGTACTTC.